This T cell receptor (beta chain) stems from a study of T-cell reconstitution after alpha-beta-depleted transplantation in children (dated by TCRdb to 2015 to 2016). Regarding the research as a whole: The study quantitatively tracked T-cell immune reconstitution after TCRalphabeta/CD19-depleted allogeneic hematopoietic cell transplantation in children using TCR repertoire profiling. Here is what the overall study found, with its caveats: Apparently early alphabetaT-cell count recovery about two months after transplant reportedly relied on only several hundred rapidly expanded clones derived from non-depleted graft cells. Over the following months the frequencies of hyperexpanded clones went down, and after one year T-cell counts and TCRbeta diversity were mostly credited to newly produced T cells. In some patients, the high TCRbeta diversity seen at day 60 was put down to recipient T cells and intrathymic progenitors that had survived conditioning.

Libraries were made using PCR. This sample was sequenced with an Illumina HiSeq 2500. To normalize quantification of the TCRbeta repertoire, the TCR libraries were built with molecular barcoding that relied on unique molecular identifiers. TCRdb ran its own pipeline on the public reads, namely fastp trimming at Q25 and MiXCR clone calling, and kept in-frame beta chains. Duplicate CDR3 protein sequences are folded into a single record with the most common DNA and genes. In all, the sample holds some 600,000 distinct CDR3 sequences, and roughly 13% of those were seen once. Of the sample, about 2.2% falls within the top ten clones. The germline V gene supplies CDR1 ENHRY and CDR2 SYGVKD. V is pruned by 5 bases and J by 3 bases, leaving 3 bases of the junction without a gene match. The CDR3 runs 14 amino acids, cysteine and phenylalanine included. The retained sequence is limited to the CDR3, 42 bases, with the frame set at the first base.

This clonotype was seen a handful of times. It has no known antigen specificity. No base qualities exist here, and no much larger clone lies one base off it. The sample's treatment or condition label, decoded: allogeneic hematopoietic cell transplantation with graft depleted of TCRalphabeta T cells and CD19 B cells. The transplant recipients were children given TCRalphabeta/CD19-depleted allogeneic hematopoietic cell grafts. This sequence was found in a male patient younger than 18 who had a stem cell transplant for acute myeloid leukemia, so the T cells may come from the graft donor. The chain is made from TRBV10-3 and TRBJ1-5; 8 of the junction bases match TRBD1. The material sequenced was PBMCs, mostly from graft donor cells, taken 360 days after TCRalphabeta/CD19-depleted stem cell transplant. The CDR3 sequence is CAISMTGDNQPQHF. The nucleotides read TGTGCCATCAGTATGACAGGGGACAATCAGCCCCAGCATTTT.